This TCR beta chain came from a study of T cell clusters in autoimmune cytopenias. One tube held mixed TRB-A and TRB-B primer pools for touch-down PCR. TCRdb re-called the multiplex PCR reads; every CDR3 protein appears as one record, without DNA. The repertoire table contains 3,500 to 4,500 distinct CDR3 sequences. The CDR3 is 11 residues long. Germline lookup yields CDR1 MNHEY and CDR2 SVGEGT. TRB amplification used 250 ng of peripheral blood genomic DNA. The sample was also reused in another study, on T cell repertoires in aging, cancer and after chemotherapy.

Sequencing was carried out using peripheral blood. J is TRBJ2-7 and V is TRBV6-2 or TRBV6-3; as DNA is missing, the TRBD1 call by TCRdb cannot be tested. This receptor was taken from a human donor with an autoimmune cytopenia or autoimmune hepatitis (not recorded which). This chain's CDR3 is CATGGHYEQYF.